This T cell receptor beta chain was captured by sequencing in a study of blood T cells in healthy people across ages. Germline V gives CDR1 MDHEN, CDR2 SYDVKM. The V end was cut by 6 bases, the J end by 1 base, with 12 bases between. The CDR3 spans 14 residues. This clonotype was seen a handful of times. Primers used in a second PCR of about 6 to 12 cycles were a sample-barcoded 5' primer and a J-beta primer mix. TCRdb reprocessed the 5' RACE reads via MiXCR and lists one record per CDR3 protein. The table includes about 670,000 distinct CDR3 sequences, about 43% detected once. V gene TRBV28 combines with J gene TRBJ1-1; D is uncertain. This receptor was taken from an elderly man in good health. The material sequenced was blood. CDR3 protein: CASSSAGRNTEAFF. The CDR3, as DNA: TGTGCCAGCAGCTCCGCGGGGAGGAACACTGAAGCTTTCTTT.